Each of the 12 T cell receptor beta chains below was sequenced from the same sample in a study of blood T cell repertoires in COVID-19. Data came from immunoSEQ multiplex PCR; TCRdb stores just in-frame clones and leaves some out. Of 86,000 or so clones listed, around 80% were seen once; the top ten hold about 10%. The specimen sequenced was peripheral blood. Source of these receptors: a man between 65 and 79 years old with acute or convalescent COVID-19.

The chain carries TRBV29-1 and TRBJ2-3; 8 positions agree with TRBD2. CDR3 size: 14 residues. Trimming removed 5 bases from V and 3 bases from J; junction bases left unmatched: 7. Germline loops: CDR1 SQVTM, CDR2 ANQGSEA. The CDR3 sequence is CSVSGGGRTDTQYF. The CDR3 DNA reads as TGCAGCGTTTCGGGCGGGGGGAGGACAGATACGCAGTATTTT.

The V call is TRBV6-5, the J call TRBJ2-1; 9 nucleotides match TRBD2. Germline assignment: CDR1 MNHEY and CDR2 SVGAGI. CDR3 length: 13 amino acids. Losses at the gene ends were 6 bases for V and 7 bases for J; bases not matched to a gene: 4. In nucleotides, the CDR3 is TGTGCCAGCAGCAGGACTAGCGCAAATGAGCAGTTCTTC. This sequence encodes CASSRTSANEQFF.

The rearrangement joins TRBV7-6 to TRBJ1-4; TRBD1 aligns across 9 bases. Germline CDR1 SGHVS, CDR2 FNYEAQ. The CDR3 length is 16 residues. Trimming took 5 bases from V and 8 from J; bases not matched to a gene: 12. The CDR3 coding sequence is TGTGCCAGCAGCAGCTGGAGCCGGGACAGGGACGAAAAACTGTTTTTT. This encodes CASSSWSRDRDEKLFF.

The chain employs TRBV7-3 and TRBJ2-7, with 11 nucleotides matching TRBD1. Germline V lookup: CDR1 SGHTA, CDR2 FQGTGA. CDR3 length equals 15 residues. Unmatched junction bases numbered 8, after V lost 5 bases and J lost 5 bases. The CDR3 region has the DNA TGTGCCAGCAGCGATTGGGACAGGGGGACCCACGAGCAGTACTTC. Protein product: CASSDWDRGTHEQYF.

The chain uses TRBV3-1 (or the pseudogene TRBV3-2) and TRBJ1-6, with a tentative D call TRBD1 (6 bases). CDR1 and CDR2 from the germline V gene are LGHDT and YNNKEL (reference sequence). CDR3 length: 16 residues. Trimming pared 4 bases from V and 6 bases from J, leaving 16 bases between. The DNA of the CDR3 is TGTGCCAGCAGCCCCCTAGTACAGGGCTTTAATTCACCCCTCCACTTT. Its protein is CASSPLVQGFNSPLHF.

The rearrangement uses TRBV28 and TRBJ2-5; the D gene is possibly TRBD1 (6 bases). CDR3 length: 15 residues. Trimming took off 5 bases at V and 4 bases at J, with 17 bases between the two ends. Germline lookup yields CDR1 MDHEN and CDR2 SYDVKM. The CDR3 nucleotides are TGTGCCAGCAGTGGGTTCACAGGGCTCCCAGAGACCCAGTACTTC. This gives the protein CASSGFTGLPETQYF. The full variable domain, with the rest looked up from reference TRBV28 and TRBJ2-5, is DVKVTQSSRYLVKRTGEKVFLECVQDMDHENMFWYRQDPGLGLRLIYFSYDVKMKEKGDIPEGYSVSREKKERFSLILESASTNQTSMYLCASSGFTGLPETQYFGPGTRLLVL.

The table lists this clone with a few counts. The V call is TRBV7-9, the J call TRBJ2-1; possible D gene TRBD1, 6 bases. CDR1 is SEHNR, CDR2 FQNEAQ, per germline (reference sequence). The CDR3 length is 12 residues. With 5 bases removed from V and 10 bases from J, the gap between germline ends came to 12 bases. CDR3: CASSPLTGEQFF. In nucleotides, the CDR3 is TGTGCCAGCAGCCCCTTGACAGGAGAGCAGTTCTTC.

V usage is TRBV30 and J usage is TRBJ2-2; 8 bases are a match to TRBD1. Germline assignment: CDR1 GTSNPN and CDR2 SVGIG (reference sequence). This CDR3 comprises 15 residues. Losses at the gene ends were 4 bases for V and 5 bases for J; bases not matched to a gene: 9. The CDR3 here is CAWNPGTGGTGELFF. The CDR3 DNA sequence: TGTGCCTGGAACCCCGGGACAGGTGGAACCGGGGAGCTGTTTTTT.

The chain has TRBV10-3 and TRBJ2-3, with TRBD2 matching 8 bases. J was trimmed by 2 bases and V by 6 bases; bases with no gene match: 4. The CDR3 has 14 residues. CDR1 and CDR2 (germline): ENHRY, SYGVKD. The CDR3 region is CAIRLAGHTDTQYF. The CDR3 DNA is TGTGCCATCAGGTTAGCGGGGCACACAGATACGCAGTATTTT.

The CDR3 spells CASSGGTGGSVGYTF. In DNA form, the CDR3 reads TGCGCCAGCAGTGGAGGGACAGGGGGCTCGGTTGGCTACACCTTC. The V gene is TRBV10-1, the J gene TRBJ1-2, with 12 bases matching TRBD1. From germline, CDR1 is WNHNN and CDR2 SYGVQD (reference sequence). V shed 4 bases and J 7 bases; nucleotides not matched to a gene: 7. CDR3 length equals 15 residues.

The CDR3 protein is CASSPLTSGGAQGETQYF. CDR3 DNA: TGTGCCAGCAGTCCCCTGACTAGCGGGGGGGCCCAGGGAGAGACCCAGTACTTC. V is TRBV6-6 and J is TRBJ2-5; 14 bases agree with TRBD2. Unmatched junction bases numbered 12, after V lost 5 bases and J lost 4 bases. This CDR3 is 18 amino acids long. Germline CDR1 and CDR2: MNHNY and SVGAGI (reference sequence).

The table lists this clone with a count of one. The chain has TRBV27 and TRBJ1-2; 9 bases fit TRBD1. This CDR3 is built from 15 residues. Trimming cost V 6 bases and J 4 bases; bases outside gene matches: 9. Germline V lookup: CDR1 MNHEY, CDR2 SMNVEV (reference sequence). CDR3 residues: CASSPVGTGFYGYTF. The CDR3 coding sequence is TGTGCCAGCAGCCCAGTCGGGACAGGGTTCTATGGCTACACCTTC.